This is a list of T cell receptor beta chains from one sample in a study of blood T cell repertoires in COVID-19. The data were produced by immunoSEQ multiplex PCR, yet TCRdb's version contains in-frame clones alone and is incomplete. Seen here are 390,000 or so clones, 75% to 90% observed once, and the top ten hold 5% to 5.5%. The sample taken for sequencing was PBMCs or T cells enriched from blood (not recorded which). Receptors were obtained from a woman in her fifties or sixties who had recovered from COVID-19. Both conserved end residues are part of each CDR3. The D gene is left open where the match is weak. Only some rows state a clone size, as once, few, many or a class for expanded clones.

j_call v_call d_call clone_size cdr3_nt cdr3_aa
TRBJ2-7 TRBV7-9 - - TGTGCCAGCAGCCCCTCGGGTAGCGGTAACTACGAGCAGTACTTC CASSPSGSGNYEQYF
TRBJ1-2 TRBV4-3 - - TGCGCCAGCAGCCAAGATCGGACAGCGCCTAACTATGGCTACACCTTC CASSQDRTAPNYGYTF
TRBJ2-1 TRBV6-5 TRBD1 - TGTGCCAGCAGCGACAGGGGGCCCTACAATGAGCAGTTCTTC CASSDRGPYNEQFF
TRBJ1-1 TRBV7-2 - - TGTGCCAGCAGCCGCGACAGGGAAGCTTTCTTT CASSRDREAFF
TRBJ2-3 TRBV7-8 - - TGTGCCAGCAGCTTAGGTGGGGCTAGCACAGATACGCAGTATTTT CASSLGGASTDTQYF
TRBJ1-4 TRBV2 - - TGTGCCAGCAGTAGAGACGGGAGAGGTAATGAAAAACTGTTTTTT CASSRDGRGNEKLFF
TRBJ2-5 TRBV5-1 TRBD2 - TGCGCCAGCAGCTTAGAAGCGGGAGCTGGGGAGACCCAGTACTTC CASSLEAGAGETQYF
TRBJ1-5 TRBV7-8 - - TGTGCCAGCAGCGTTTACAGGGATCAGCCCCAGCATTTT CASSVYRDQPQHF
TRBJ2-7 TRBV27 - once TGTGCCAGCAGTCCGGGGACTTACGAGCAGTACTTC CASSPGTYEQYF
TRBJ1-2 TRBV19 - few TGTGCCAGTAGCGGGTATAACTATGGCTACACCTTC CASSGYNYGYTF
TRBJ1-2 TRBV12-3/TRBV12-4 - - TGTGCCAGCAGTCCGACAACCTATGACTACACCTTC CASSPTTYDYTF
TRBJ1-1 TRBV4-2 - - TGTGCCAGCAGCCAAGATGGGCAGCCGAACACTGAAGCTTTCTTT CASSQDGQPNTEAFF
TRBJ1-2 TRBV29-1 - - TGCAGCCCCCCGTGGGAGCCGGGCGGCTACACCTTC CSPPWEPGGYTF
TRBJ2-1 TRBV7-8 TRBD1 - TGTGCCAGCAGCTCTACCAAATCGAGCTACCTCAGGGGGAATGAGCAGTTCTTC CASSSTKSSYLRGNEQFF
TRBJ2-3 TRBV6-2/TRBV6-3 TRBD2 - TGTGCCAGCAGTCGGGGGGGCAAATCAGATACGCAGTATTTT CASSRGGKSDTQYF
TRBJ2-7 TRBV4-2 - - TGTGCCAGCAGCCAAGGAGGGGGGGACTACGAGCAGTACTTC CASSQGGGDYEQYF
TRBJ1-1 TRBV7-9 - - TGTGCCAGCAGTCTAGCCGGTTACACTGAAGCTTTCTTT CASSLAGYTEAFF
TRBJ2-1 TRBV6-5 TRBD2 - TGTGCCAGCAGTTACTGGGGCGGGGGGGAGACTGAGCAGTTCTTC CASSYWGGGETEQFF
TRBJ2-1 TRBV4-2 - - TGTGCCAGCAGCCAAGGCCCGACAGTAGACAATGAGCAGTTCTTC CASSQGPTVDNEQFF
TRBJ1-4 TRBV7-9 - - TGTGCCAGCAGCACCCTTAGCGCTCTAGAAAAACTGTTTTTT CASSTLSALEKLFF
TRBJ1-5 TRBV7-9 - - TGTGCCAGCAGCTTTCCGGGACAGCCCCAGCATTTT CASSFPGQPQHF
TRBJ1-5 TRBV11-2 - - TGTGCCAGCAGCCAAACGCGGGGAAGCCAGCCCCAGCATTTT CASSQTRGSQPQHF
TRBJ2-5 TRBV7-9 TRBD1 once TGTGCCAGCAGCTTAGGGGACAGCCGGGAGACCCAGTACTTC CASSLGDSRETQYF
TRBJ1-1 TRBV5-1 TRBD1 - TGCGCCAGCAGCCTGTCAGGGGGCGTTGAAGCTTTCTTT CASSLSGGVEAFF
TRBJ2-2 TRBV6-5 TRBD1 - TGTGCGGCAGGGGGCAGGTCGAACACCGGGGAGCTGTTTTTT CAAGGRSNTGELFF
TRBJ2-3 TRBV7-2 TRBD2 - TGTGCCAGCAGCTTTATAGCGGGAGGTTGGGGCACAGATACGCAGTATTTT CASSFIAGGWGTDTQYF
TRBJ2-7 TRBV11-2 - - TGTGCCAGCAGCCCACTAGGTCTAACGCTCTCGGCCTACGAGCAGTACTTC CASSPLGLTLSAYEQYF
TRBJ2-7 TRBV2 TRBD2 once TGTGCCAGCCTTAAGTGGGTAGCGGGGGAAGCAGAGGACGAGCAGTACTTC CASLKWVAGEAEDEQYF
TRBJ2-1 TRBV15 TRBD1 - TGTGCCACCAGCAGAGGGACAGGGTACGAGCAGTTCTTC CATSRGTGYEQFF
TRBJ1-2 TRBV7-2 - - TGTGCCAGCAGCCCCCCGGTGGGGGGTAACTATGGCTACACCTTC CASSPPVGGNYGYTF
TRBJ1-2 TRBV24-1 TRBD1 - TGTGCCACCAGTGATTCGACAGGGGACGGCTACACCTTC CATSDSTGDGYTF
TRBJ1-1 TRBV4-3 TRBD1 - TGCGCCAGCAGCCAAACCCGAGGGACAGTCGGCACTGAAGCTTTCTTT CASSQTRGTVGTEAFF
TRBJ1-4 TRBV6-2/TRBV6-3 - - TGTGCCAGCAGTCAAACTAATGAAAAACTGTTTTTT CASSQTNEKLFF
TRBJ2-3 TRBV19 TRBD2 - TGTGCCAGTCGGCTAGCGGGATACACAGATACGCAGTATTTT CASRLAGYTDTQYF